This is a list of T cell receptor beta chains from one sample in a study of shared clonotypes between healthy human individuals. Profiling relied on immunoSEQ multiplex PCR, and the TCRdb table lists in-frame clones only, not all of them. There are roughly 1,000,000 clones in the sample; approximately 78% occur only once, and around 0.6% lies in the top ten. The sample consisted of memory CD4+ T cells from PBMCs. These TCRs come from a man between 18 and 35 years old in good health. Some clones in this sample may be carry-over from other donors' samples. Both conserved end residues are part of each CDR3.

j_call,v_call,cdr3_aa
TRBJ2-3,TRBV5-1,CASSVQGRTTGDTQYF
TRBJ2-7,TRBV27,CASSLLRQGVEQYF
TRBJ1-1,TRBV7-2,CASSLRQGGAAFF
TRBJ1-2,TRBV14,CASSQDRDHRANYGYTF
TRBJ1-2,TRBV7-9,CASSLPGLYGYTF
TRBJ1-1,TRBV11-3,CASSFRGADEAFF
TRBJ1-2,TRBV9,CASSAPKGVLGYGYTF
TRBJ2-1,TRBV2,CASRSGTSGRASYNEQFF
TRBJ2-5,TRBV5-4,CASSSDRGKETQYF
TRBJ1-2,TRBV6-5,CASSSIRGSYGYTF
TRBJ2-3,TRBV5-1,CASSLFGQSTDTQYF
TRBJ2-7,TRBV5-6,CASRRTSGEQYF
TRBJ2-4,TRBV7-2,CASSFSTESQVYF
TRBJ1-2,TRBV9,CASSPNQLAFGYTF
TRBJ1-2,TRBV7-3,CASSLQPGSYGYTF
TRBJ2-3,TRBV4-2,CASSHKVLGGRTDTQYF
TRBJ2-1,TRBV4-1,CASSQVVTPRGEQFF
TRBJ2-7,TRBV19,CASSRERGYEQYF
TRBJ2-2,TRBV7-3,CASSLSASSSGELFF
TRBJ2-1,TRBV6-5,CASTPPAGGPNEQFF
TRBJ2-5,TRBV5-1,CASSFGSSRKRVFETQYF
TRBJ2-5,TRBV9,CASSPRETQYF
TRBJ1-1,TRBV4-1,CASSHPGTGNTEAFF
TRBJ1-1,TRBV5-4,CASSPDRGGRGTEAFF
TRBJ1-1,TRBV4-2,CASSQPDRGWDGNTEAFF
TRBJ2-3,TRBV5-6,CASSLALLAGVPDTQYF
TRBJ2-7,TRBV14,CASSHGHPYEQYF
TRBJ2-1,TRBV7-9,CASSRGLAEFYNEQFF
TRBJ2-5,TRBV19,CASSLRPLAGVETQYF
TRBJ1-3,TRBV9,CASSVEGSTGNTIYF
TRBJ2-1,TRBV6-1,CASSEARPRGLAGRYEQFF
TRBJ1-1,TRBV4-3,CASSQDGGNTEAFF
TRBJ2-7,TRBV5-8,CASSLSGTGTYEQYF
TRBJ1-1,TRBV19,CASIREAEAFF
TRBJ1-2,TRBV29-1,CSVLTGGYGYTF
TRBJ2-7,TRBV7-2,CASTNYGPRKSYEQYF
TRBJ2-1,TRBV5-1,CASSPGPSYNEQFF
TRBJ2-7,TRBV5-1,CASSLVSNSYEQYF
TRBJ2-7,TRBV28,CASSLSGPYEQYF
TRBJ2-3,TRBV6-5,CASSYFPASTDTQYF
TRBJ1-1,TRBV5-1,CASSLTWGAVTEAFF
TRBJ1-1,TRBV14,CASSQAAGNTEAFF
TRBJ2-7,TRBV7-8,CASSLTGPGPYEQYF
TRBJ2-3,TRBV28,CASSLYSGAGTDTQYF
TRBJ1-1,TRBV6-1,CASRRTEAFF
TRBJ2-1,TRBV29-1,CSALEPGLANNEQFF
TRBJ2-7,TRBV6-6,CASSYETTYEQYF
TRBJ2-2,TRBV7-3,CASSLRTAGELFF
TRBJ1-5,TRBV28,CASSMTGIQPQHF
TRBJ1-1,TRBV9,CASSVVGEATEAFF
TRBJ2-5,TRBV19,CATSKVKAPQETQYF